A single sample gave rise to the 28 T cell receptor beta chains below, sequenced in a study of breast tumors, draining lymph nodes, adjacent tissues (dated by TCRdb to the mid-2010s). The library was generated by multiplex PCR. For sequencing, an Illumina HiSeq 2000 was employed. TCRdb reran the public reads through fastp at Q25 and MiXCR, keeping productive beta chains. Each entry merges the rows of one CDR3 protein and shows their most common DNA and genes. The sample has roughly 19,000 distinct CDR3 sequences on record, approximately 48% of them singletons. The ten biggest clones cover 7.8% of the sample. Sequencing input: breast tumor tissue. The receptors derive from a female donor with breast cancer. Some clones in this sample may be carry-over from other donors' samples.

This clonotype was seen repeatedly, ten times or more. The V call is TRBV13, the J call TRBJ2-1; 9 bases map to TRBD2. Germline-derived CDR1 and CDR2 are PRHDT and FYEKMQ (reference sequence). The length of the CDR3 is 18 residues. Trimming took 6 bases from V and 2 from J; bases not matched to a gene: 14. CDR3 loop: CASSLPRKTSGTYNEQFF. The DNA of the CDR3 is TGTGCCAGCAGTTTACCCCGGAAGACTAGCGGTACCTACAATGAGCAGTTCTTC.

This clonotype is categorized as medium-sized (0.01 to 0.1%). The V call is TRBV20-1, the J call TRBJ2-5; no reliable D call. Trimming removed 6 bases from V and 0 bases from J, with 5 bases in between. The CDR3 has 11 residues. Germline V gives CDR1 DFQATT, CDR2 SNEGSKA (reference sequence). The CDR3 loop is CSAEYQETQYF. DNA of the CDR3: TGCAGTGCAGAGTACCAAGAGACCCAGTACTTC.

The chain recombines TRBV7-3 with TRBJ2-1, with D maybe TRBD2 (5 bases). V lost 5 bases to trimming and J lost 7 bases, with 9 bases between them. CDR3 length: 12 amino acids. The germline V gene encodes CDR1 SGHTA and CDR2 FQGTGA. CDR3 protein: CASSPGLNEQFF. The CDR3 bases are TGTGCCAGCAGCCCAGGACTGAATGAGCAGTTCTTC.

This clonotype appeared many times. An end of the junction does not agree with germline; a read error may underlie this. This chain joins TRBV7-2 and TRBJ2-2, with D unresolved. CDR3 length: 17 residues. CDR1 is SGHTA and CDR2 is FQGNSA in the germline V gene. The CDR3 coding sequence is TGTGCCAGCAGCTTTAGTTGGAGAATCGCGAACGCCGGGGAGCTGTTTTTT. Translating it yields CASSFSWRIANAGELFF. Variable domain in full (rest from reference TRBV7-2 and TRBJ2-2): GAGVSQSPSNKVTEKGKDVELRCDPISGHTALYWYRQSLGQGLEFLIYFQGNSAPDKSGLPSDRFSAERTGGSVSTLTIQRTQQEDSAVYLCASSFSWRIANAGELFFGEGSRLTVL.

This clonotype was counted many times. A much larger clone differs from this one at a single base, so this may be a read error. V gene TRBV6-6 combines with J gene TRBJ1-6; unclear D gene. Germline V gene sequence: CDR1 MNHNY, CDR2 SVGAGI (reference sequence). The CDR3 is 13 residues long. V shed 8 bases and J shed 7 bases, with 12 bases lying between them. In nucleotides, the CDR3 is TGTGCCAGCCACTCGTTGGGAAATTCACCCCTCCACTTT. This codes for CASHSLGNSPLHF.

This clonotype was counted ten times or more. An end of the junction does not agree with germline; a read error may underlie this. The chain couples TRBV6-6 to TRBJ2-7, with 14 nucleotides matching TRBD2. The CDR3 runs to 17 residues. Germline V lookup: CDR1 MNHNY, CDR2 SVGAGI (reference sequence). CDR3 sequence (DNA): TGTGCCAGCAGATACTCCGGGACTAGCGGGGGAACCTACGAGCAGTACTTC. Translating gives CASRYSGTSGGTYEQYF.

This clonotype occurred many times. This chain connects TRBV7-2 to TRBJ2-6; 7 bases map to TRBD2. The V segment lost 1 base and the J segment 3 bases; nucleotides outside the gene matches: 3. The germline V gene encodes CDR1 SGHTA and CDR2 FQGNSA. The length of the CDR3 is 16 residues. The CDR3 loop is CASSLGGRGGANVLTF. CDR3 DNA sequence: TGTGCCAGCAGCTTAGGGGGGAGGGGTGGGGCCAACGTCCTGACTTTC.

The CDR3 nucleotides are TGTGCCACCAGCGTGCGAAGCTCTGGGGCCAACGTCCTGACTTTC. Protein: CATSVRSSGANVLTF. V usage is TRBV15 and J usage is TRBJ2-6; no clear D. Trimming took 5 bases from V and 0 from J, leaving 8 bases between them. In germline, CDR1 is LNHNV, CDR2 YYDKDF (reference sequence). The CDR3 runs to 15 residues.

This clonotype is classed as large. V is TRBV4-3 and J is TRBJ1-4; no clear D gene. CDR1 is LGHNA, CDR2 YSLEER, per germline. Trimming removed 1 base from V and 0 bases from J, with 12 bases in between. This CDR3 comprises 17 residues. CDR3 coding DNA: TGCGCCAGCAGCCAAGGGCCTCGGATCGCAACTAATGAAAAACTGTTTTTT. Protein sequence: CASSQGPRIATNEKLFF.

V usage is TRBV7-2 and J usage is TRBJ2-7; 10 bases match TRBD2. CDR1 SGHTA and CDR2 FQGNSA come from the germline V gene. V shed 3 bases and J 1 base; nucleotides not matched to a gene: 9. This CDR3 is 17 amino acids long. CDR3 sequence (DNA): TGTGCCAGCAGCTTGTTCCTAGCGGGAGCTCCATCCTACGAGCAGTACTTC. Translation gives CASSLFLAGAPSYEQYF. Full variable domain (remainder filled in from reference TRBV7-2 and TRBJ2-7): GAGVSQSPSNKVTEKGKDVELRCDPISGHTALYWYRQSLGQGLEFLIYFQGNSAPDKSGLPSDRFSAERTGGSVSTLTIQRTQQEDSAVYLCASSLFLAGAPSYEQYFGPGTRLTVT.

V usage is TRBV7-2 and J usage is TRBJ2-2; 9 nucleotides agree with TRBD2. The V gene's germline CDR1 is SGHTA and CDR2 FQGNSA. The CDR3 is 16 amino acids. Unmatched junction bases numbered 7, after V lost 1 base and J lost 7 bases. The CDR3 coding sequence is TGTGCCAGCAGCTTAGAGGCTAGCGGGATTAGCGGGGAGCTGTTTTTT. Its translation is CASSLEASGISGELFF.

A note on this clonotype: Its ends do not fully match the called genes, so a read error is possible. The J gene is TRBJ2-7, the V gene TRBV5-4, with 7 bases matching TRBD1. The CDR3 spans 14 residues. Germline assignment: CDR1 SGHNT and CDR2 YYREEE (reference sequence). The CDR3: CASSLWDSSYGQYF. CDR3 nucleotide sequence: TGTGCCAGCAGCTTGTGGGACAGTTCCTACGGGCAGTATTTC.

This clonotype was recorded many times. In nucleotides, the CDR3 is TGTGCCAGCAAATTGCAGGGGGGATCCGGGGAGCTGTTTTTT. As protein: CASKLQGGSGELFF. The chain employs TRBV5-6 and TRBJ2-2; D possibly corresponds to TRBD1 (7 bases). CDR3 size: 14 residues. The V gene lost 6 bases and the J gene lost 6 bases, with 15 bases spanning the gap. The V gene's germline CDR1 is SGHDT and CDR2 YYEEEE.

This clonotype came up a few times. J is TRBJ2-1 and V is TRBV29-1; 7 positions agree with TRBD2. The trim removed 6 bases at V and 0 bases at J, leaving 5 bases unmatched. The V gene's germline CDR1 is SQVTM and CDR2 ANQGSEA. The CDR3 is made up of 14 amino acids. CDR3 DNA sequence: TGCAGCGTGGAGCGGGATAGCTCCTACAATGAGCAGTTCTTC. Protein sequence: CSVERDSSYNEQFF.

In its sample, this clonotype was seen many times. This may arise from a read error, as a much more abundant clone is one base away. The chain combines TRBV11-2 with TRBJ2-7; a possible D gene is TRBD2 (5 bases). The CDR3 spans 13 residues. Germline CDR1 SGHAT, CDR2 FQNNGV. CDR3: CASSPGLSSEQYF. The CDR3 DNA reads TGTGCCAGCAGCCCCGGACTCTCCTCCGAGCAGTACTTC. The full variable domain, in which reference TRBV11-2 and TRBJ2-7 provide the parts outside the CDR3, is EAGVAQSPRYKIIEKRQSVAFWCNPISGHATLYWYQQILGQGPKLLIQFQNNGVVDDSQLPKDRFSAERLKGVDSTLKIQPAKLEDSAVYLCASSPGLSSEQYFGPGTRLTVT.

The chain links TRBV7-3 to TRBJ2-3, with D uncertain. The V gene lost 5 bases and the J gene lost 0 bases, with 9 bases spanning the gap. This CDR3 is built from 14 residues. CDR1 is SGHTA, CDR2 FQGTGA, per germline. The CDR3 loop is CASSPLSSTDTQYF. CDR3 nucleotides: TGTGCCAGCAGCCCTCTGTCTAGCACAGATACGCAGTATTTT. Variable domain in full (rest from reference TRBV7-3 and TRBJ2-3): GAGVSQTPSNKVTEKGKYVELRCDPISGHTALYWYRQSLGQGPEFLIYFQGTGAADDSGLPNDRFFAVRPEGSVSTLKIQRTERGDSAVYLCASSPLSSTDTQYFGPGTRLTVL.

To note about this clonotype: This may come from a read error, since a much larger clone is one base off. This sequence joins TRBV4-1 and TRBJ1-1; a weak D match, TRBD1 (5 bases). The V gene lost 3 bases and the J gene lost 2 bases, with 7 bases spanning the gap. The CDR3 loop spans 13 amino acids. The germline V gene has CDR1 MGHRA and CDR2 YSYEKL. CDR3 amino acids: CASSQGENTEAFF. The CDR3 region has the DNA TGCGCCAGCAGCCAGGGGGAAAACACTGAAGCTTTCTTT.

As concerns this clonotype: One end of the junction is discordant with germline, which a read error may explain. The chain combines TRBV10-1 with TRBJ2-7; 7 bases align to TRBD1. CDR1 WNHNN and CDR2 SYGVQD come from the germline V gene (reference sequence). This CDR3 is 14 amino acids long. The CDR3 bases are TGTGCCATCAGTGAGACCGGGACAGAAGACGAGCAGTACTTC. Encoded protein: CAISETGTEDEQYF.

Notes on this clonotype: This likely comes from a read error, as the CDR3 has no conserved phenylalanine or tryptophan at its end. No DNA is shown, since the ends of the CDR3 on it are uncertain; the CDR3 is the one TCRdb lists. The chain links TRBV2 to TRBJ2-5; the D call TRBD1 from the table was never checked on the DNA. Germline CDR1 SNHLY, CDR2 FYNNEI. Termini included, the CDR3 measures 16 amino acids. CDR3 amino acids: CASSDLGGADGYTFGS.

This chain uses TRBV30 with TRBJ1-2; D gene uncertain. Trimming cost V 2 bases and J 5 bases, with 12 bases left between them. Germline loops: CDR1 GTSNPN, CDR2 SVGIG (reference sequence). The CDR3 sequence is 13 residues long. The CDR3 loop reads CAWSRDLGYGYTF. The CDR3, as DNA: TGTGCCTGGAGTAGGGATTTGGGTTATGGCTACACCTTC.

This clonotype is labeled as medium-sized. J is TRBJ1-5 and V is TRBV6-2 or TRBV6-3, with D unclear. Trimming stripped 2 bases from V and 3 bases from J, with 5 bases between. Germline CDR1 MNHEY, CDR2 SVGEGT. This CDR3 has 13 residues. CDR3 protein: CASSYRDNQPQHF. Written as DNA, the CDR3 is TGTGCCAGCAGTTACAGGGACAATCAGCCCCAGCATTTT.

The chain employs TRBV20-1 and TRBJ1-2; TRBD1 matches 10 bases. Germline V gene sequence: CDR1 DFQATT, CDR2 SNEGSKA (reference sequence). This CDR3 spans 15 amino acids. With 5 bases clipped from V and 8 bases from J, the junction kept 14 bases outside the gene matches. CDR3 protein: CSAENTGTGVDGYTF. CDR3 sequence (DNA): TGCAGTGCTGAAAATACCGGGACAGGGGTCGACGGCTACACCTTC.

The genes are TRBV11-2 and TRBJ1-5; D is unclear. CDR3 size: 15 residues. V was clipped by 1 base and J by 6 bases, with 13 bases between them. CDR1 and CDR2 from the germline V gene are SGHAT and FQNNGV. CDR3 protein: CASSLGPGSGQPQHF. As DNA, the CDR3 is TGTGCCAGCAGCTTAGGACCGGGGAGCGGTCAGCCCCAGCATTTT.

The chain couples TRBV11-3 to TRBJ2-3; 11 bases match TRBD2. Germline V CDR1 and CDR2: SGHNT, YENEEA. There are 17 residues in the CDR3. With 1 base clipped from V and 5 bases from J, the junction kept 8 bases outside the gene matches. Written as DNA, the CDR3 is TGTGCCAGCAGCTTAGTACTAGCGGGAGAAGTGGTAGATACGCAGTATTTT. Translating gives CASSLVLAGEVVDTQYF.

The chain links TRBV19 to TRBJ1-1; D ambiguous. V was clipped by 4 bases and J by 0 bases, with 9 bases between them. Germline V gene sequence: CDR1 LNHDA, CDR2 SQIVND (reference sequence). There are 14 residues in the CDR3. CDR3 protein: CASSKALMNTEAFF. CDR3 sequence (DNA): TGTGCCAGTAGTAAAGCTCTTATGAACACTGAAGCTTTCTTT.

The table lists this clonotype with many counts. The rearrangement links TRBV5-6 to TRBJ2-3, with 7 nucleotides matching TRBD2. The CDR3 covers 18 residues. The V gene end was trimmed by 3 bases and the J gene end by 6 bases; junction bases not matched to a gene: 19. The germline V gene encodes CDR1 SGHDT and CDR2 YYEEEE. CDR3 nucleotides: TGTGCCAGCAGCTCGCCCGGCGTCGGCGGGAGCTTGGCGGATACGCAGTATTTT. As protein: CASSSPGVGGSLADTQYF.

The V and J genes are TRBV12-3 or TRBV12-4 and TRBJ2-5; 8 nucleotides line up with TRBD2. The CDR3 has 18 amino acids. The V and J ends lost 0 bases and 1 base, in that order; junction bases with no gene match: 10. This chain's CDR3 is CASSLARLAGGGQETQYF. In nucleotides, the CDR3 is TGTGCCAGCAGTTTAGCGCGGCTGGCGGGGGGTGGCCAAGAGACCCAGTACTTC.

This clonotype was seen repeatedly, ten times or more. Here the CDR3 DNA reads TGTGCCAGCAGTAGACCGACCTTTGCTAGCGGGAGGCCCGGGGAGACCCAGTACTTC. Protein product: CASSRPTFASGRPGETQYF. The chain employs TRBV6-1 and TRBJ2-5; 11 positions agree with TRBD2. This CDR3 region has 19 residues. J was trimmed by 5 bases and V by 5 bases; bases with no gene match: 19. The germline V gene has CDR1 MNHNS and CDR2 SASEGT.